One sample yielded the 13 T cell receptor beta chains listed below, sequenced in a study of early T cells in non-severe SARS-CoV-2 infection. TCRdb ran MiXCR on the 5' RACE reads and lists one entry per CDR3 protein. The top ten hold roughly 9.1% of the sample, which has about 58,000 distinct CDR3 sequences, about 13% seen once. The sequenced sample consisted of whole blood. These receptor sequences come from an adult who was a healthcare worker with PCR-confirmed SARS-CoV-2 infection or an uninfected control (not recorded which).

The sample holds many counts of this clonotype. The chain has TRBV6-1 and TRBJ1-1, with D possibly TRBD1 on 5 matching bases. The V end lost 7 bases, the J end lost 4 bases, and 22 bases lay between the germline ends. This CDR3 has 16 residues. Germline loops: CDR1 MNHNS, CDR2 SASEGT. The CDR3 DNA follows: TGTGCCAGCAACGGAAAAATAGGGGCCTGGGGCACTGAAGCTTTCTTT. Its translation is CASNGKIGAWGTEAFF.

This clonotype was found a few times. V and J are TRBV3-1 and TRBJ2-3; 14 bases match TRBD2. The CDR3 contains 15 residues. The V segment lost 4 bases and the J segment 6 bases; nucleotides outside the gene matches: 3. Germline lookup yields CDR1 LGHDT and CDR2 YNNKEL (reference sequence). The CDR3 here is CASSPTSGRADTQYF. The DNA for the CDR3 is TGTGCCAGCAGCCCGACTAGCGGGAGGGCGGATACGCAGTATTTT.

CDR3 protein: CSATQGSEQYF. As DNA, the CDR3 is TGCAGCGCCACACAGGGGAGCGAGCAGTACTTC. The chain couples TRBV29-1 to TRBJ2-7; TRBD1 matches 7 bases. The germline V gene encodes CDR1 SQVTM and CDR2 ANQGSEA. V shed 7 bases, J shed 6 bases, and the junction held 6 bases outside the gene matches. CDR3 size: 11 residues.

The table lists this clonotype with many counts. The chain is built from TRBV10-3 and TRBJ2-3, with a weak D call TRBD1 (6 bases). The CDR3 loop spans 13 amino acids. Germline V gene sequence: CDR1 ENHRY, CDR2 SYGVKD. Trimming removed 10 bases from V and 0 bases from J, with 11 bases in between. Here the CDR3 DNA reads TGTGCCACCCAAACAGGGAGCACAGATACGCAGTATTTT. Residues: CATQTGSTDTQYF.

This clonotype was counted between two and nine times. The gene calls are TRBV9 and TRBJ1-2, with 8 bases identical to TRBD1. Germline CDR1 SGDLS, CDR2 YYNGEE. CDR3 length: 13 amino acids. Unmatched junction bases numbered 1, after V lost 0 bases and J lost 6 bases. CDR3 nucleotide sequence: TGTGCCAGCAGCGTAGTGGGACAGGATGGCTACACCTTC. Its translation: CASSVVGQDGYTF. Looking up the rest from reference TRBV9 and TRBJ1-2 gives the full variable domain: DSGVTQTPKHLITATGQRVTLRCSPRSGDLSVYWYQQSLDQGLQFLIQYYNGEERAKGNILERFSAQQFPDLHSELNLSSLELGDSALYFCASSVVGQDGYTFGSGTRLTVV.

The CDR3 loop is CATSRSLAVDTQYF. The CDR3 coding sequence is TGTGCCACCAGCAGGTCTCTAGCGGTGGATACGCAGTATTTT. The V call is TRBV15, the J call TRBJ2-3, with 7 bases aligning to TRBD2. CDR1 and CDR2 from the germline V gene are LNHNV and YYDKDF (reference sequence). The CDR3 length is 14 residues. V shed 3 bases, J shed 6 bases, and the junction held 6 bases outside the gene matches.

This clonotype was seen at least ten times. This chain uses TRBV28 with TRBJ2-7; a possible D gene is TRBD1 (7 bases). The CDR3 spans 13 residues. Germline CDR1 is MDHEN and CDR2 is SYDVKM. V was trimmed by 3 bases and J by 4 bases, leaving 10 bases between them. CDR3 sequence: CASSFGGQYEQYF. CDR3 DNA: TGTGCCAGCAGTTTCGGGGGACAGTACGAGCAGTACTTC.

The CDR3: CASSLTGSNSPLHF. The CDR3 region has the DNA TGTGCCAGCAGTTTAACGGGGAGTAATTCACCCCTCCACTTT. The chain joins TRBV12-3 or TRBV12-4 to TRBJ1-6; no firm D call. This CDR3 contains 14 residues. V was cut by 2 bases and J by 6 bases, with 8 bases left in between.

This clonotype turned up a few times. DNA of the CDR3: TGTGCCAGCAGTTACTTCGACAGACGCAATGAGCAGTTCTTC. The encoded protein is CASSYFDRRNEQFF. V gene TRBV6-2 or TRBV6-3 combines with J gene TRBJ2-1; possible D gene TRBD1, 5 bases. The germline V and J ends were trimmed by 1 base and 6 bases, with 10 bases remaining between them. Per the germline V gene, CDR1 is MNHEY and CDR2 is SVGEGT. This CDR3 contains 14 residues.

This clonotype was detected ten times or more. This sequence joins TRBV7-9 and TRBJ2-2; D is uncertain. Trimming took off 2 bases at V and 6 bases at J, with 7 bases between the two ends. The germline V gene encodes CDR1 SEHNR and CDR2 FQNEAQ (reference sequence). This CDR3 spans 13 amino acids. The CDR3 is CASSLKGSGELFF. CDR3 sequence (DNA): TGTGCCAGCAGCTTAAAAGGATCCGGGGAGCTGTTTTTT.

Comment on this clonotype: A clone one base away is much larger, so this may be a read error. The chain carries TRBV7-6 and TRBJ2-1; D remains unclear. Germline V gives CDR1 SGHVS, CDR2 FNYEAQ. The CDR3 is made up of 16 amino acids. V was clipped by 6 bases and J by 0 bases, with 15 bases between them. The CDR3 DNA sequence: TGTGCCAGCAGTGATTCCCCTCACAGCTCCTACAATGAGCAGTTCTTC. This sequence encodes CASSDSPHSSYNEQFF.

The chain couples TRBV28 to TRBJ2-7; TRBD1 is a possible D gene (5 bases). The germline gives CDR1 MDHEN, CDR2 SYDVKM. The CDR3 covers 15 residues. V shed 5 bases and J shed 0 bases, with 14 bases lying between them. This chain's CDR3 is CASSGGLRGSYEQYF. In DNA, the CDR3 is TGTGCCAGCAGTGGTGGGCTTAGGGGCTCCTACGAGCAGTACTTC.

The genes are TRBV7-2 and TRBJ1-2, with 9 bases aligning to TRBD1. Trimming at V came to 5 bases and at J to 7 bases, leaving 11 bases not matched to a gene. CDR1 and CDR2 from the germline V gene are SGHTA and FQGNSA. The CDR3 is 15 residues long. CDR3 protein: CASSRPGTGLAGYTF. The DNA for the CDR3 is TGTGCCAGCAGCCGTCCCGGGACAGGGCTTGCTGGCTACACCTTC.